These T cell receptor beta chains were read from a single sample in a study of T cells in Graves' hyperthyroidism and ophthalmopathy. TCRdb re-analysed the multiplex PCR reads in MiXCR, keeping a single row per CDR3 protein. The data contain roughly 380,000 distinct CDR3 sequences, about a fifth of them singletons. The specimen was blood. These receptors came from a woman aged 18-35 years with Graves' hyperthyroidism. Both conserved end residues are part of each CDR3. Each record gives: J gene, clone size, D gene, V gene, CDR3 protein, CDR3 DNA. A D gene is named only where the DNA matches it firmly. Expanded clones get a size class; other rows say once, few or many, or leave the size out.

TRBJ2-7 | many | . | TRBV11-2 | CASSRGRQTTYEQYF | TGTGCCAGCAGTCGGGGCAGACAGACAACCTACGAGCAGTACTTC
TRBJ2-7 | few | . | TRBV20-1 | CSANRGAPYEQYF | TGCAGTGCCAATCGAGGGGCCCCCTACGAGCAGTACTTC
TRBJ2-7 | many | . | TRBV4-1 | CASSDWGRATYEQYF | TGCGCCAGCAGCGACTGGGGGCGAGCCACCTACGAGCAGTACTTC
TRBJ2-2 | few | . | TRBV7-3 | CASSPSDSFNTGELFF | TGTGCCAGCAGCCCTTCCGACAGCTTTAACACCGGGGAGCTGTTTTTT
TRBJ1-1 | few | . | TRBV12-3/TRBV12-4 | CASSLGSAEAFF | TGTGCCAGCAGTTTAGGAAGCGCTGAAGCTTTCTTT
TRBJ1-1 | . | . | TRBV10-3 | CAITVTENTEAFF | TGTGCCATCACCGTGACAGAAAACACTGAAGCTTTCTTT
TRBJ1-2 | . | TRBD1 | TRBV11-2 | CASSFNRDRGRMRGYTF | TGTGCCAGCAGCTTCAACCGGGACAGGGGGCGCATGCGGGGCTACACCTTC
TRBJ1-3 | many | . | TRBV5-1 | CASSPGRGNTIYF | TGCGCCAGCAGCCCCGGGCGGGGAAACACCATATATTTT
TRBJ1-1 | many | TRBD1 | TRBV6-5 | CASRPGGDNTEAFF | TGTGCCAGCAGGCCAGGGGGAGACAACACTGAAGCTTTCTTT
TRBJ1-6 | . | . | TRBV4-1 | CASSQGLAISYNSPLHF | TGCGCCAGCAGCCAAGGTTTAGCGATCTCCTATAATTCACCCCTCCACTTT
TRBJ1-5 | many | . | TRBV11-2 | CASSRESVQPQHF | TGTGCCAGCAGCAGGGAATCTGTCCAGCCCCAGCATTTT
TRBJ2-6 | . | TRBD1 | TRBV28 | CASSYGDRGYGANVLTF | TGTGCCAGCAGTTATGGAGACAGGGGGTATGGGGCCAACGTTCTGACTTTC
TRBJ2-7 | many | TRBD2 | TRBV5-1 | CASSSLSSGGSIADEQYF | TGCGCCAGCAGCTCACTGTCTAGCGGGGGCAGCATTGCCGACGAGCAGTACTTC
TRBJ1-2 | . | . | TRBV2 | CASTPRQAGGYTF | TGTGCCAGCACCCCTCGTCAGGCTGGGGGCTACACCTTC
TRBJ2-2 | few | TRBD1 | TRBV28 | CASIAAGQGTGELFF | TGTGCCAGCATTGCTGCGGGACAGGGGACCGGGGAGCTGTTTTTT
TRBJ1-3 | . | . | TRBV18 | CASSLPWVGNTIYF | TGTGCCAGCTCGCTCCCTTGGGTTGGAAACACCATATATTTT
TRBJ2-7 | many | . | TRBV12-3/TRBV12-4 | CASSPRTVSSYEQYF | TGTGCCAGCAGCCCTCGGACAGTGAGCTCCTACGAGCAGTACTTC
TRBJ1-6 | many | . | TRBV12-3/TRBV12-4 | CASTATGLENSPLHF | TGTGCCAGCACCGCGACAGGTTTAGAAAATTCACCCCTCCACTTT
TRBJ1-5 | many | . | TRBV6-1 | CASSPRPIDSNQPQHF | TGTGCCAGCAGTCCCCGCCCGATAGATAGCAATCAGCCCCAGCATTTT
TRBJ1-2 | many | . | TRBV19 | CASSPPGDGYTF | TGTGCCAGTAGTCCTCCAGGGGATGGCTACACCTTC
TRBJ2-7 | many | . | TRBV27 | CASSLLDGTYEQYF | TGTGCCAGCAGTTTATTGGACGGGACCTACGAGCAGTACTTC
TRBJ2-5 | many | . | TRBV2 | CASSEYLASAETQYF | TGTGCCAGCAGTGAATATCTCGCTAGCGCCGAGACCCAGTACTTC
TRBJ2-7 | many | . | TRBV2 | CASSVRNEQYF | TGTGCCAGCAGTGTCAGGAACGAGCAGTACTTC
TRBJ1-5 | many | . | TRBV6-5 | CASSYSRNQPQHF | TGTGCCAGCAGTTATAGTCGAAATCAGCCCCAGCATTTT
TRBJ1-1 | many | TRBD1 | TRBV5-1 | CASSLRGQPMNTEAFF | TGCGCCAGCAGCTTGAGGGGACAGCCTATGAACACTGAAGCTTTCTTT
TRBJ1-1 | many | TRBD1 | TRBV24-1 | CATSEGQTNTEAFF | TGTGCCACCAGTGAGGGACAGACGAACACTGAAGCTTTCTTT
TRBJ2-7 | . | TRBD2 | TRBV12-3/TRBV12-4 | CASSVGTSGIQVQYF | TGTGCCAGCAGCGTCGGGACTAGCGGGATTCAGGTGCAGTACTTC